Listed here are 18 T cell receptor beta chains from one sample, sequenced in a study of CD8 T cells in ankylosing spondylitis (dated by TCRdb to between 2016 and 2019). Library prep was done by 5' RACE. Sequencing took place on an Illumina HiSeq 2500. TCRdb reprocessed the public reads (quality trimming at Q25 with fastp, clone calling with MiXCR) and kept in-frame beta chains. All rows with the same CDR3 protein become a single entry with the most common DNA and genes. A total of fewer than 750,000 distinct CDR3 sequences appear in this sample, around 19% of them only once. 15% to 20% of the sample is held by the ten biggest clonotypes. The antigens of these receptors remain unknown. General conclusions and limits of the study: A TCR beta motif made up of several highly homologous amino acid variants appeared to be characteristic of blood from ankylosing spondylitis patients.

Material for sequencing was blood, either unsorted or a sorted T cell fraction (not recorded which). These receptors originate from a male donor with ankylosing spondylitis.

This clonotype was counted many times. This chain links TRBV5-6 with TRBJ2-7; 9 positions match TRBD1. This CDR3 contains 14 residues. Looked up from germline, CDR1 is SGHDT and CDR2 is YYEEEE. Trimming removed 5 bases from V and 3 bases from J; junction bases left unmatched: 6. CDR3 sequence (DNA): TGTGCCAGCAGGCCGGGACAGGGACACTACGAGCAGTACTTC. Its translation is CASRPGQGHYEQYF.

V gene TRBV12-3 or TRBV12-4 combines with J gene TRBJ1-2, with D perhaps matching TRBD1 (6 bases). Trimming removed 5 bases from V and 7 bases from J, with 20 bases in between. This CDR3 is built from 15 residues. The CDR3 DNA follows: TGTGCCAGCAGTCTATCCTCGGGGGCGCGGAGTGGCTACACCTTC. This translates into CASSLSSGARSGYTF.

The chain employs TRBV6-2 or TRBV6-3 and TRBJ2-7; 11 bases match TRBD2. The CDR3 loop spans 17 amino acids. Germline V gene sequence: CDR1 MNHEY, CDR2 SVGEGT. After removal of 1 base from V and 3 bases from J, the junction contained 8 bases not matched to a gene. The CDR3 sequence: CASSYLGLAELNYEQYF. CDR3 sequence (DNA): TGTGCCAGCAGTTACTTGGGACTAGCGGAACTCAACTACGAGCAGTACTTC.

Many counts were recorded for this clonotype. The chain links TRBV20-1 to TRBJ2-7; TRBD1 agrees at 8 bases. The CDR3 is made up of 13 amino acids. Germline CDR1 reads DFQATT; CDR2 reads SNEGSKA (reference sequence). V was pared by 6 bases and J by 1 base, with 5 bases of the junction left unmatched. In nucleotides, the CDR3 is TGCAGTGCCCCCGGGACAGGTTCCTACGAGCAGTACTTC. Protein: CSAPGTGSYEQYF.

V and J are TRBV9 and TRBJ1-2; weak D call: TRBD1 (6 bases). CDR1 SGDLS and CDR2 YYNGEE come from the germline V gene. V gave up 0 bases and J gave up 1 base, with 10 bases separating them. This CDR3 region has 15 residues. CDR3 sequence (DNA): TGTGCCAGCAGCGTAGGACAGGCCAGTAACTATGGCTACACCTTC. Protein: CASSVGQASNYGYTF.

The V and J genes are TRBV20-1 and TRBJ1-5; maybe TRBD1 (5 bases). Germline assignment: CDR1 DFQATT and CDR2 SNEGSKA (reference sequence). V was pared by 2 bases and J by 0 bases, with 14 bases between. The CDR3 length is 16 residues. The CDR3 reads CSARSGTGISNQPQHF. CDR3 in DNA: TGCAGTGCTAGATCCGGGACGGGTATTAGCAATCAGCCCCAGCATTTT.

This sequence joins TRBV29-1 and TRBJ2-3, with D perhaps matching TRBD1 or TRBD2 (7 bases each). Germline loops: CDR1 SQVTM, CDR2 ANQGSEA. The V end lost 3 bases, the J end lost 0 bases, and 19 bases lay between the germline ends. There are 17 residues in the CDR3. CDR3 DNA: TGCAGCGTTGAGGGAGGGGGCGCCGGGCCTAGCACAGATACGCAGTATTTT. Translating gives CSVEGGGAGPSTDTQYF.

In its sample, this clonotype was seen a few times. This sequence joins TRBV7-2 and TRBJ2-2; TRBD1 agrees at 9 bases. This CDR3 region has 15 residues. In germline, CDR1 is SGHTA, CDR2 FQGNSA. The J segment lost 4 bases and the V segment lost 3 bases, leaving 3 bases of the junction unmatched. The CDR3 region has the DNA TGTGCCAGCAGCTTCCGGGACAGGGCCACCGGGGAGCTGTTTTTT. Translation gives CASSFRDRATGELFF.

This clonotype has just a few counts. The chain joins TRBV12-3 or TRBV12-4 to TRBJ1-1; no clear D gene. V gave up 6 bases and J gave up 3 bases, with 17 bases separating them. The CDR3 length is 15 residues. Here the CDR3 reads CASSHDTGLYTEAFF. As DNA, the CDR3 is TGTGCCAGCAGCCATGACACGGGGTTGTACACTGAAGCTTTCTTT.

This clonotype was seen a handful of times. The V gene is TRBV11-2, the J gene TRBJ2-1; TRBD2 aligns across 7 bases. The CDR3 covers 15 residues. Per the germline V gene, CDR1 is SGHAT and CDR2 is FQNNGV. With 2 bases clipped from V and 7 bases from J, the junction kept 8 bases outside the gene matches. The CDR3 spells CASSLLSLAWNEQFF. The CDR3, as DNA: TGTGCCAGCAGCTTATTGTCACTAGCGTGGAATGAGCAGTTCTTC.

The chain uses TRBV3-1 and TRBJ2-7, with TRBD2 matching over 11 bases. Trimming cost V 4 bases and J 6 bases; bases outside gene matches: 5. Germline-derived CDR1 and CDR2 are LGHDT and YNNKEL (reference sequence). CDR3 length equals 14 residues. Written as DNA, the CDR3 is TGTGCCAGCAGCCGTAGCGGGGGGGACGGCGAGCAGTACTTC. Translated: CASSRSGGDGEQYF.

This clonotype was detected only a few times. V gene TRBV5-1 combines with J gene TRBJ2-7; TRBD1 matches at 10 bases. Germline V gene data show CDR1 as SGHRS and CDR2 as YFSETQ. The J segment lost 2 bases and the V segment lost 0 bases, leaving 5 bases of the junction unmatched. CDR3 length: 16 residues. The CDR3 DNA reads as TGCGCCAGCAGCTTGGGGAAGACAGGGGGCACCTACGAGCAGTACTTC. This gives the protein CASSLGKTGGTYEQYF.

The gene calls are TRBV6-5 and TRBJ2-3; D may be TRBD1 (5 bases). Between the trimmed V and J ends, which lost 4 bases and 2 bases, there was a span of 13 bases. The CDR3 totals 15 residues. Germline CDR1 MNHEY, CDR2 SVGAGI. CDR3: CASSLGQAHTDTQYF. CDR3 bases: TGTGCCAGCAGTTTGGGGCAGGCCCACACAGATACGCAGTATTTT.

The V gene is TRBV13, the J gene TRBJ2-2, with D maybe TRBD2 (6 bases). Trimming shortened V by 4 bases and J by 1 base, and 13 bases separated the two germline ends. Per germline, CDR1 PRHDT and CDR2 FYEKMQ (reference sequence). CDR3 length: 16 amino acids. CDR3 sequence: CASSSTGLQNTGELFF. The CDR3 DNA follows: TGTGCCAGCAGCTCCACGGGACTCCAGAACACCGGGGAGCTGTTTTTT.

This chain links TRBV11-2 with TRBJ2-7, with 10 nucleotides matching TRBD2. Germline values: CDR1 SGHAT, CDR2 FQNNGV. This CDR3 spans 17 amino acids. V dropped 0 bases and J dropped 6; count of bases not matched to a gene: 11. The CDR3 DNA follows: TGTGCCAGCAGCTTAGATTATAGGAGCGGGGGGGACTCCGAGCAGTACTTC. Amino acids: CASSLDYRSGGDSEQYF.

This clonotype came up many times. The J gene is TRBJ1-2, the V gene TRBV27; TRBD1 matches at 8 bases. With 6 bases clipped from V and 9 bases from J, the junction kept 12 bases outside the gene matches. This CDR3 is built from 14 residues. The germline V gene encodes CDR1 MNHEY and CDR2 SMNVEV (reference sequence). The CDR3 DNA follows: TGTGCCAGCAGCCCTACCGGACAGGGTTTTAGCTACACCTTC. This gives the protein CASSPTGQGFSYTF.

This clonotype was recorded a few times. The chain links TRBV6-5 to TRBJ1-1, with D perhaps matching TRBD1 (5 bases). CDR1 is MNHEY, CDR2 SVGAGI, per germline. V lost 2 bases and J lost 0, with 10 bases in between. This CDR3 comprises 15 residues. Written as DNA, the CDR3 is TGTGCCAGCAGTTACCACGGGGGATTGAACACTGAAGCTTTCTTT. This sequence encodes CASSYHGGLNTEAFF.

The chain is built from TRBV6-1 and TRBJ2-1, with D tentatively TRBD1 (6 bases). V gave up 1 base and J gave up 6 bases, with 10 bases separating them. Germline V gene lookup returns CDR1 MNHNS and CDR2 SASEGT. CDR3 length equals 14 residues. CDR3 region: CASSEVQGSNEQFF. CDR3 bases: TGTGCCAGCAGTGAAGTCCAGGGGTCCAATGAGCAGTTCTTC.